This T cell receptor beta chain was found in a study of cytomegalovirus exposure and HLA in healthy donors. The CDR3 has 15 residues. Germline loops: CDR1 SGHAT, CDR2 FQNNGV. The V and J ends lost 3 bases and 0 bases, in that order; junction bases with no gene match: 2. PCR used 60 Vbeta primers and 13 Jbeta primers. The method was immunoSEQ multiplex PCR; TCRdb's version includes in-frame clones alone and lacks a portion of them. The sample shows 95,000 to 130,000 clones, 79% of them seen only once. This receptor was obtained from a man aged 25-45 years in good health and CMV-seropositive. The sample taken for sequencing was PBMCs. This chain links TRBV11-2 with TRBJ2-1, with 7 bases lining up with TRBD2. The CDR3 loop is CASSLGGSSYNEQFF. Here the CDR3 DNA reads TGTGCCAGCAGCTTGGGCGGGAGCTCCTACAATGAGCAGTTCTTC. Drawing the rest from reference TRBV11-2 and TRBJ2-1, the complete variable domain is EAGVAQSPRYKIIEKRQSVAFWCNPISGHATLYWYQQILGQGPKLLIQFQNNGVVDDSQLPKDRFSAERLKGVDSTLKIQPAKLEDSAVYLCASSLGGSSYNEQFFGPGTRLTVL.